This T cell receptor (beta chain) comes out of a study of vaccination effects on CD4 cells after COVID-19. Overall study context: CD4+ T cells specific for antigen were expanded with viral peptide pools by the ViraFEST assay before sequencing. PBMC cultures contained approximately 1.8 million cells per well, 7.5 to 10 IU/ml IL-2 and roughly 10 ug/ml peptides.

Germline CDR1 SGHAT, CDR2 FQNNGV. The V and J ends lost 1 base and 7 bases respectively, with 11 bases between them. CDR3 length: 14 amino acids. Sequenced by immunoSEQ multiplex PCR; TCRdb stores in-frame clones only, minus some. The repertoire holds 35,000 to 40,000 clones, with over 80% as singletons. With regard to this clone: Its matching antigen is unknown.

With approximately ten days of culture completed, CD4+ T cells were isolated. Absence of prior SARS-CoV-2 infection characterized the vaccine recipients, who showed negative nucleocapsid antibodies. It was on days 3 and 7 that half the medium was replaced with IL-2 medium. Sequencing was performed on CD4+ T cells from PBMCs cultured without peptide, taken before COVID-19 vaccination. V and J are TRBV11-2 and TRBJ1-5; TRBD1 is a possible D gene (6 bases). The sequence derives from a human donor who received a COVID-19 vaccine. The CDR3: CASSLGRGGQPQHF. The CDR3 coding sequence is TGTGCCAGCAGCTTAGGCAGGGGCGGGCAGCCCCAGCATTTT.